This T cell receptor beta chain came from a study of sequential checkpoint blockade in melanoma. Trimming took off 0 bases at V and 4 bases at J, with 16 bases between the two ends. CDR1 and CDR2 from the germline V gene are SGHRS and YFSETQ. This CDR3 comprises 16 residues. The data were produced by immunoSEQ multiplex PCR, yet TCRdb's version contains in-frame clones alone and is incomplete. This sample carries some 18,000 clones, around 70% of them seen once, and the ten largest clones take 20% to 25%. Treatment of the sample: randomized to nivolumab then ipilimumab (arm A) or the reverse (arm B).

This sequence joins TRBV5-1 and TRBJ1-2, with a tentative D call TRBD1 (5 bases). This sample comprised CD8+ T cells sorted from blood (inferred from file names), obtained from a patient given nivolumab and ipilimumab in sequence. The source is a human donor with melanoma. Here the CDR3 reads CASSLVGRVDGYGYTF. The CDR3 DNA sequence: TGCGCCAGCAGCTTGGTGGGCAGGGTAGATGGCTATGGCTACACCTTC.